One and the same sample provided the 20 T cell receptor beta chains below, sequenced in a study of patients and donors after allogeneic stem cell transplantation. Each CDR3 protein is one row after TCRdb ran MiXCR on the RT-PCR reads. The table lists some 880,000 distinct CDR3 sequences, approximately 19% of them singletons, with around 6% in the top ten. The material sequenced was blood, either unsorted or a sorted T cell fraction (not recorded which). The receptors originated from a human donor who was either an allogeneic HSCT recipient or a stem cell or donor lymphocyte infusion donor (not recorded which). It is not recorded whose cells these are; they may come from a transplant donor.

The CDR3, as DNA: TGCAGCGTTGAATCTGGGAGGGAAACCTACGAGCAGTACTTC. Its translation: CSVESGRETYEQYF. The J gene is TRBJ2-7, the V gene TRBV29-1; 7 nucleotides align to TRBD2. CDR3 length equals 14 residues. J gave up 2 bases and V 2 bases, and 6 bases lay outside the gene matches. Germline CDR1 and CDR2: SQVTM and ANQGSEA.

This clonotype turned up a few times. CDR3 coding DNA: TGTGCCGCCAGGGGGACCGGGGAGCTGTTTTTT. Translation gives CAARGTGELFF. The chain carries TRBV6-5 and TRBJ2-2, with 7 bases fitting TRBD1. Per the germline V gene, CDR1 is MNHEY and CDR2 is SVGAGI. The CDR3 has 11 residues. V lost 11 bases, J lost 5 bases, and 2 bases stayed unmatched.

The chain links TRBV4-3 to TRBJ1-1; 9 bases line up with TRBD1. Germline CDR1 reads LGHNA; CDR2 reads YSLEER. CDR3 length: 15 amino acids. V shed 0 bases, J shed 10 bases, and the junction held 9 bases outside the gene matches. The CDR3 sequence is CASSQEITGGEVAFF. In DNA, the CDR3 is TGCGCCAGCAGCCAAGAGATAACAGGGGGCGAGGTAGCTTTCTTT.

This clonotype was found a few times. The chain couples TRBV29-1 to TRBJ2-7; D might be TRBD2 (6 bases). Germline CDR1 SQVTM, CDR2 ANQGSEA. Trimming left V 5 bases short and J 9 bases short, with 20 bases between. The CDR3 is 13 amino acids. CDR3 sequence: CSVSLAGTTGQYF. CDR3 nucleotide sequence: TGCAGCGTTTCTCTGGCGGGGACCACCGGGCAGTACTTC.

This clonotype was counted a few times. The V gene is TRBV5-6, the J gene TRBJ2-5; D possibly uses TRBD1 or TRBD2 (5 bases each). V lost 2 bases and J lost 4, with 12 bases in between. The CDR3 is made up of 14 amino acids. Per the germline V gene, CDR1 is SGHDT and CDR2 is YYEEEE. This CDR3 reads CASSFSQGRETQYF. The CDR3 coding sequence is TGTGCCAGCAGCTTTAGCCAGGGACGAGAGACCCAGTACTTC.

This clonotype was observed a handful of times. The rearrangement joins TRBV14 to TRBJ1-6, with D unclear. Germline values: CDR1 SGHDN, CDR2 FVKESK. Trimming stripped 1 base from V and 10 bases from J, with 11 bases between. This CDR3 comprises 14 residues. CDR3 sequence (DNA): TGTGCCAGCAGCCAAGCCGGCGGACTGTCACCCCTCCACTTT. The encoded protein is CASSQAGGLSPLHF.

This rearrangement joins TRBV4-3 to TRBJ1-2; no clear D. Germline V CDR1 and CDR2: LGHNA, YSLEER. Trimming shortened V by 5 bases and J by 4 bases, and 17 bases separated the two germline ends. There are 15 residues in the CDR3. The CDR3 is CASSARVREGYGYTF. In nucleotides, the CDR3 is TGCGCCAGCAGCGCTCGGGTGAGGGAGGGCTATGGCTACACCTTC.

This clonotype appeared a few times. The chain combines TRBV7-2 with TRBJ2-1, with TRBD1 matching 7 bases. The CDR3 contains 16 residues. V trimming: 5 bases; J trimming: 0 bases; junction bases outside the gene matches: 7. Germline assignment: CDR1 SGHTA and CDR2 FQGNSA. CDR3 nucleotide sequence: TGTGCCAGCAGCATCGAAGGGACAGTCTCCTACAATGAGCAGTTCTTC. This translates into CASSIEGTVSYNEQFF.

This clonotype was counted only a few times. The chain combines TRBV5-1 with TRBJ1-1; 8 bases map to TRBD1. The V and J ends lost 3 bases and 7 bases, in that order; junction bases with no gene match: 14. The CDR3 is 16 amino acids. The V gene's germline CDR1 is SGHRS and CDR2 YFSETQ. The CDR3 nucleotides read TGCGCCAGCAGCTCTACCAGGGGGCGACGGATGTATGAAGCTTTCTTT. Translated: CASSSTRGRRMYEAFF.

This clonotype was recorded a few times. The V call is TRBV6-1, the J call TRBJ2-1; D might be TRBD1 or TRBD2, each matching 6 bases. This CDR3 comprises 14 residues. Trimming cost V 8 bases and J 5 bases, with 16 bases left between them. The germline CDR1 and CDR2 sequences are MNHNS and SASEGT. The CDR3 loop is CASDRGPGNNEQFF. The CDR3 DNA is TGTGCCAGCGACCGGGGGCCCGGCAACAATGAGCAGTTCTTC.

The gene calls are TRBV6-2 or TRBV6-3 and TRBJ2-3; TRBD2 agrees at 8 bases. With V trimmed by 2 bases and J by 3 bases, 4 bases remained unmatched. The CDR3 runs to 15 residues. CDR1 MNHEY and CDR2 SVGEGT come from the germline V gene. The DNA for the CDR3 is TGTGCCAGCAGTTACCGGGAGGGCCCGACAGATACGCAGTATTTT. Translated: CASSYREGPTDTQYF.

This clonotype was picked up a small number of times. The chain links TRBV7-3 to TRBJ1-2, with 7 bases lining up with TRBD1. The V segment lost 4 bases and the J segment 4 bases; nucleotides outside the gene matches: 6. Germline values: CDR1 SGHTA, CDR2 FQGTGA. The CDR3 loop spans 14 amino acids. CDR3 in DNA: TGTGCCAGCAGCTCTCGACAGGGCCTCTATGGCTACACCTTC. Translation gives CASSSRQGLYGYTF.

This clonotype was seen just once. The rearrangement joins TRBV28 to TRBJ1-1, with 10 bases identical to TRBD1. Germline trimming cut 7 bases from V and 11 bases from J; bases unmatched to any gene: 13. The germline gives CDR1 MDHEN, CDR2 SYDVKM. The CDR3 runs 14 residues. This CDR3 reads CASTPFGTGALAFF. In DNA, the CDR3 is TGTGCCAGCACCCCGTTTGGGACAGGGGCATTGGCTTTCTTT.

This clonotype has just a few counts. This chain joins TRBV3-1 and TRBJ1-4; TRBD1 might be the D (5 bases). The germline CDR1 and CDR2 sequences are LGHDT and YNNKEL (reference sequence). The CDR3 has 16 residues. With 2 bases removed from V and 2 bases from J, the gap between germline ends came to 12 bases. CDR3 sequence reads: CASSQWGRETNEKLFF. For the CDR3, the DNA is TGTGCCAGCAGCCAATGGGGCAGGGAGACTAATGAAAAACTGTTTTTT. The entire variable domain, with the rest obtained from reference TRBV3-1 and TRBJ1-4, is as follows: DTAVSQTPKYLVTQMGNDKSIKCEQNLGHDTMYWYKQDSKKFLKIMFSYNNKELIINETVPNRFSPKSPDKAHLNLHINSLELGDSAVYFCASSQWGRETNEKLFFGSGTQLSVL.

V and J are TRBV29-1 and TRBJ1-2; 8 nucleotides match TRBD1. Germline values: CDR1 SQVTM, CDR2 ANQGSEA. This CDR3 contains 13 residues. V was pared by 5 bases and J by 7 bases, with 9 bases of the junction left unmatched. This CDR3 is CSVRYGQGRGYTF. CDR3 DNA: TGCAGCGTTCGTTATGGACAGGGCCGTGGCTACACCTTC.

A few counts support this clonotype. V gene TRBV10-2 combines with J gene TRBJ2-2, with 10 bases matching TRBD1. This CDR3 is built from 17 residues. The V segment lost 11 bases and the J segment 0 bases; nucleotides outside the gene matches: 12. Germline loops: CDR1 WSHSY, CDR2 SAAADI. In DNA form, the CDR3 reads TGCGCCCTCCTCGGGGGACAGGGGTCAGCGAACACCGGGGAGCTGTTTTTT. It yields the protein CALLGGQGSANTGELFF.

This chain uses TRBV30 with TRBJ2-5; TRBD1 might be the D (6 bases). V lost 8 bases and J 2 bases, leaving 15 bases between the germline ends. The germline V gene has CDR1 GTSNPN and CDR2 SVGIG (reference sequence). The CDR3 length is 13 residues. The CDR3 here is CARDKRGQETQYF. The CDR3 DNA reads TGTGCCCGGGACAAAAGGGGACAAGAGACCCAGTACTTC.

This clonotype was detected a few times. The chain joins TRBV7-2 to TRBJ2-3; 7 bases line up with TRBD2. Trimming at V came to 5 bases and at J to 6 bases, leaving 11 bases not matched to a gene. This CDR3 has 15 residues. CDR1 and CDR2 from the germline V gene are SGHTA and FQGNSA. Here the CDR3 reads CASSPFGQGGDTQYF. The CDR3 DNA reads TGTGCCAGCAGCCCATTTGGGCAGGGAGGGGATACGCAGTATTTT. Variable domain in full (rest from reference TRBV7-2 and TRBJ2-3): GAGVSQSPSNKVTEKGKDVELRCDPISGHTALYWYRQSLGQGLEFLIYFQGNSAPDKSGLPSDRFSAERTGGSVSTLTIQRTQQEDSAVYLCASSPFGQGGDTQYFGPGTRLTVL.

The chain is built from TRBV29-1 and TRBJ1-1; D is possibly TRBD1 (5 bases). The CDR3 consists of 14 residues. Trimming cost V 6 bases and J 9 bases, with 23 bases left between them. Germline-derived CDR1 and CDR2 are SQVTM and ANQGSEA. The DNA for the CDR3 is TGCAGCGTCTCCCCGCGGGGGGGACGGACGCAAGCTTTCTTT. Translation gives CSVSPRGGRTQAFF. Filled out from reference TRBV29-1 and TRBJ1-1, the complete variable domain reads SAVISQKPSRDICQRGTSLTIQCQVDSQVTMMFWYRQQPGQSLTLIATANQGSEATYESGFVIDKFPISRPNLTFSTLTVSNMSPEDSSIYLCSVSPRGGRTQAFFGQGTRLTVV.

This clonotype showed up many times. V usage is TRBV12-3 or TRBV12-4 and J usage is TRBJ1-5, with 7 bases identical to TRBD1. The CDR3 length is 16 residues. V shed 5 bases and J 2 bases; nucleotides not matched to a gene: 9. CDR3 loop: CASSRQGTGGNQPQHF. DNA for the CDR3: TGTGCCAGCAGTCGACAGGGTACGGGTGGCAATCAGCCCCAGCATTTT.